The T cell receptor beta chain described here comes from a study of EBV T-cell therapy then PD-1 blockade in nasopharyngeal carcinoma. This clone was seen just once. The antigen remains undetermined. The CDR3 is 15 residues long. Germline V gene lookup returns CDR1 LNHNV and CDR2 YYDKDF (reference sequence). Trimming cost V 6 bases and J 0 bases, with 14 bases left between them. Here immunoSEQ multiplex PCR was the method, and the copy in TCRdb shows in-frame clones only, minus some. This table has under 20,000 clones, about four fifths appearing once. The treatment is: AdE1-LMPpoly-expanded autologous EBV-specific T-cell therapy followed by anti-PD-1 nivolumab.

The input for sequencing was CD8+ T cells from blood, taken between days 25 and 35 from a patient whose treatment included autologous EBV-specific T cells and nivolumab. This chain joins TRBV15 and TRBJ1-1; D remains ambiguous. This TCR derives from a middle-aged man with nasopharyngeal carcinoma. The CDR3 DNA sequence: TGTGCCACCAGGGTGGCGATGGGCATGAACACTGAAGCTTTCTTT. It is translated as CATRVAMGMNTEAFF.